This T cell receptor (beta chain) was captured in a study of T cell changes during pregnancy in multiple sclerosis. With respect to this clone: The same CDR3 also results from other DNA sequences found in this sample.

V shed 0 bases and J shed 1 base, with 5 bases lying between them. The CDR3 runs to 14 residues. Germline V gives CDR1 SGHVS, CDR2 FNYEAQ. Profiled with immunoSEQ multiplex PCR; TCRdb holds only in-frame clones, not every one. The data show some 48,000 clones, with 85% to 95% seen just once and around 6.4% held by the top ten. This sequence joins TRBV7-6 and TRBJ2-3, with D possibly TRBD2 on 5 matching bases. This clonotype was sampled from a female donor with multiple sclerosis, enrolled in a pregnancy study. The material was CD8+ T cells from peripheral blood mononuclear cells, obtained in the first trimester of pregnancy. The CDR3 DNA follows: TGTGCCAGCAGCTTAGCGGGAGGCACAGATACGCAGTATTTT. Residues: CASSLAGGTDTQYF.